This T cell receptor (beta chain) is from a study of blood T cell repertoires in COVID-19. CDR3 length: 17 residues. The germline V gene encodes CDR1 LGHNA and CDR2 YNFKEQ. J was trimmed by 4 bases and V by 0 bases; bases with no gene match: 7. This table comes from immunoSEQ multiplex PCR, and its TCRdb copy is limited to in-frame clones, with some not included. This table has roughly 89,000 clones, roughly 78% appearing once. The TCR was taken from a woman aged 70-85 years with acute or convalescent COVID-19. Material for sequencing was peripheral blood. The chain employs TRBV4-2 and TRBJ2-1; 9 nucleotides align to TRBD2. The DNA of the CDR3 is TGTGCCAGCAGCCAAGATTCAGGTGCGGGGGGGTACAATGAGCAGTTCTTC. It translates to CASSQDSGAGGYNEQFF.